These 32 T cell receptor beta chains came from one sample sequenced in a study of TIL therapy for anti-PD-1-resistant metastatic lung cancer. Time point: pre-treatment sample, taken before nivolumab and TIL therapy. The immunoSEQ assay was v3. Sequencing was performed with immunoSEQ multiplex PCR; in TCRdb, only in-frame clones are kept and a portion is missing. The table lists about 45,000 clones, 65% to 80% of them singletons. The sample consisted of blood, taken at baseline. Receptors originate from a man aged 70-80 years with non-small cell lung cancer.

The chain couples TRBV19 to TRBJ2-5, with D tentatively TRBD2 (6 bases). The V end was cut by 10 bases, the J end by 1 base, with 10 bases between. The CDR3 runs 12 residues. From germline, CDR1 is LNHDA and CDR2 SQIVND (reference sequence). The CDR3 region has the DNA TGTGCCACCGCGGGATCCCAAGAGACCCAGTACTTC. It yields the protein CATAGSQETQYF. Drawing the rest from reference TRBV19 and TRBJ2-5, the complete variable domain is DGGITQSPKYLFRKEGQNVTLSCEQNLNHDAMYWYRQDPGQGLRLIYYSQIVNDFQKGDIAEGYSVSREKKESFPLTVTSAQKNPTAFYLCATAGSQETQYFGPGTRLLVL.

The V gene is TRBV9, the J gene TRBJ2-7, with a weak D call TRBD2 (6 bases). Germline CDR1 reads SGDLS; CDR2 reads YYNGEE. V was cut by 2 bases and J by 0 bases, with 9 bases left in between. The length of the CDR3 is 14 residues. The CDR3 is CASSVAGPSYEQYF. The CDR3 nucleotides read TGTGCCAGCAGCGTGGCGGGACCCTCCTACGAGCAGTACTTC. Full variable domain (remainder filled in from reference TRBV9 and TRBJ2-7): DSGVTQTPKHLITATGQRVTLRCSPRSGDLSVYWYQQSLDQGLQFLIQYYNGEERAKGNILERFSAQQFPDLHSELNLSSLELGDSALYFCASSVAGPSYEQYFGPGTRLTVT.

The chain combines TRBV28 with TRBJ2-7, with TRBD1 identical over 7 bases. CDR3 length: 15 residues. Germline trimming cut 5 bases from V and 2 bases from J; bases unmatched to any gene: 9. In germline, CDR1 is MDHEN, CDR2 SYDVKM. The CDR3 nucleotides are TGTGCCAGCAGTCCATCAGGACAGGAGCCCTACGAGCAGTACTTC. Residues: CASSPSGQEPYEQYF.

V usage is TRBV2 and J usage is TRBJ2-1; 9 nucleotides align to TRBD1. This CDR3 contains 14 residues. The V gene end was trimmed by 8 bases and the J gene end by 8 bases; junction bases not matched to a gene: 10. Germline CDR1 reads SNHLY; CDR2 reads FYNNEI. The CDR3 loop reads CASQARTGVDEQFF. CDR3 nucleotides: TGTGCCAGCCAAGCCCGGACAGGGGTAGATGAGCAGTTCTTC.

The rearrangement links TRBV7-8 to TRBJ1-2, with 10 nucleotides matching TRBD1. V was pared by 1 base and J by 8 bases, with 10 bases of the junction left unmatched. The CDR3 loop spans 16 amino acids. Germline CDR1 is SGHVS and CDR2 is FQNEAQ. This CDR3 is CASSLVPGQGLNGYTF. CDR3 nucleotides: TGTGCCAGCAGCTTAGTCCCGGGACAGGGGCTCAACGGCTACACCTTC.

The chain has TRBV19 and TRBJ2-5; D ambiguous. The V and J ends lost 3 bases and 4 bases respectively, with 9 bases between them. Per the germline V gene, CDR1 is LNHDA and CDR2 is SQIVND (reference sequence). The CDR3 is 13 amino acids. CDR3 sequence reads: CASSMAVGETQYF. The DNA of the CDR3 is TGTGCCAGTAGTATGGCAGTAGGAGAGACCCAGTACTTC.

This clone was detected only once. The rearrangement uses TRBV6-5 and TRBJ1-6, with D possibly TRBD1 on 5 matching bases. The CDR3 runs to 14 residues. CDR1 and CDR2 from the germline V gene are MNHEY and SVGAGI. Trimming shortened V by 10 bases and J by 12 bases, and 22 bases separated the two germline ends. CDR3 protein: CATRPGLGRGPLHF. CDR3 DNA: TGTGCCACTCGTCCGGGACTCGGCAGAGGACCCCTCCACTTT.

The CDR3 spells CASSLSAYEQYF. The CDR3 nucleotides read TGTGCCAGCAGCTTGTCCGCGTACGAGCAGTACTTC. The rearrangement links TRBV4-2 to TRBJ2-7; D gene uncertain. Germline CDR1 reads LGHNA; CDR2 reads YNFKEQ. The CDR3 is made up of 12 amino acids. The V gene lost 5 bases and the J gene lost 4 bases, with 9 bases spanning the gap.

The chain uses TRBV19 and TRBJ1-5; 11 nucleotides line up with TRBD1. The CDR3 has 15 amino acids. Germline-derived CDR1 and CDR2 are LNHDA and SQIVND (reference sequence). V lost 4 bases, J lost 7 bases, and 6 bases stayed unmatched. The CDR3 region has the DNA TGTGCCAGTAGTAGAGTTGGGACAGGGGGACAGCCCCAGCATTTT. Residues: CASSRVGTGGQPQHF.

This chain connects TRBV11-2 to TRBJ2-3; a weak D match, TRBD1 (7 bases). Germline CDR1 and CDR2: SGHAT and FQNNGV. The ends were cut back, 2 bases at V and 4 bases at J, with 13 bases in the middle. The CDR3 runs 15 residues. The CDR3 is CASSLLPGGPDTQYF. The CDR3 bases are TGTGCCAGCAGCTTACTTCCAGGGGGGCCAGATACGCAGTATTTT.

The CDR3 region is CASTLEQGLYGYTF. CDR3 nucleotides: TGTGCCAGCACCCTGGAACAGGGCCTCTATGGCTACACCTTC. The genes are TRBV6-1 and TRBJ1-2, with TRBD1 as a possible D gene (6 bases). Trimming took 7 bases from V and 4 from J, leaving 16 bases between them. Germline CDR1 and CDR2: MNHNS and SASEGT. The CDR3 is made up of 14 amino acids.

The chain links TRBV6-1 to TRBJ1-4; D not resolved. Per germline, CDR1 MNHNS and CDR2 SASEGT. V lost 3 bases and J 2 bases, leaving 16 bases between the germline ends. The CDR3 is 17 amino acids. The CDR3 region is CASSEVGIVRTNEKLFF. In DNA, the CDR3 is TGTGCCAGCAGTGAGGTGGGAATCGTTCGCACTAATGAAAAACTGTTTTTT.

V and J are TRBV7-8 and TRBJ1-6, with unresolved D. Trimming stripped 1 base from V and 3 bases from J, with 10 bases between. CDR3 length equals 16 residues. Germline lookup yields CDR1 SGHVS and CDR2 FQNEAQ. The CDR3 sequence: CASSLVMGDYNSPLHF. The CDR3 coding sequence is TGTGCCAGCAGCTTAGTAATGGGAGACTATAATTCACCCCTCCACTTT. Variable domain in full (rest from reference TRBV7-8 and TRBJ1-6): GAGVSQSPRYKVAKRGQDVALRCDPISGHVSLFWYQQALGQGPEFLTYFQNEAQLDKSGLPSDRFFAERPEGSVSTLKIQRTQQEDSAVYLCASSLVMGDYNSPLHFGNGTRLTVT.

The CDR3 here is CASSVRGSRGKETQYF. In DNA, the CDR3 is TGTGCCAGCAGCGTAAGGGGATCCAGGGGGAAAGAGACCCAGTACTTC. The chain uses TRBV9 and TRBJ2-5; 7 bases are shared with TRBD1. The CDR3 covers 16 residues. CDR1 and CDR2 (germline): SGDLS, YYNGEE. V lost 1 base, J lost 3 bases, and 9 bases stayed unmatched.

This chain joins TRBV9 and TRBJ1-4; TRBD1 matches at 10 bases. Germline values: CDR1 SGDLS, CDR2 YYNGEE. The CDR3 spans 15 residues. Trimming at V came to 3 bases and at J to 6 bases, leaving 5 bases not matched to a gene. The CDR3 protein is CASSARGQGHEKLFF. CDR3 bases: TGTGCCAGCAGCGCCAGGGGACAGGGGCATGAAAAACTGTTTTTT.

V gene TRBV4-3 combines with J gene TRBJ1-1; 7 nucleotides match TRBD1. Trimming at V came to 0 bases and at J to 6 bases, leaving 4 bases not matched to a gene. Germline CDR1 LGHNA, CDR2 YSLEER. The CDR3 has 14 residues. The DNA for the CDR3 is TGCGCCAGCAGCCAAGAAACAGGGGTCCCTGAAGCTTTCTTT. Amino acids: CASSQETGVPEAFF.

J is TRBJ1-3 and V is TRBV7-8, with 9 bases aligning to TRBD1. This CDR3 contains 17 residues. V shed 3 bases, J shed 5 bases, and the junction held 11 bases outside the gene matches. Looked up from germline, CDR1 is SGHVS and CDR2 is FQNEAQ. The CDR3 region has the DNA TGTGCCAGCAGCTTGCAGTCGGGACAGGGCCTCAGAAACACCATATATTTT. This translates into CASSLQSGQGLRNTIYF.

V gene TRBV19 combines with J gene TRBJ1-1, with no clear D. V was cut by 3 bases and J by 7 bases, with 15 bases left in between. Looked up from germline, CDR1 is LNHDA and CDR2 is SQIVND (reference sequence). CDR3 length: 14 amino acids. The CDR3 spells CASSMPAKEYEAFF. DNA of the CDR3: TGTGCCAGTAGTATGCCAGCCAAGGAGTATGAAGCTTTCTTT.

This chain links TRBV28 with TRBJ1-2, with no clear D. This CDR3 region has 13 residues. V lost 11 bases, J lost 9 bases, and 22 bases lay in between. Looked up from germline, CDR1 is MDHEN and CDR2 is SYDVKM. CDR3 region: CASQTPSSTSYTF. The CDR3 DNA follows: TGTGCCTCTCAGACGCCAAGCTCAACGAGCTACACCTTC.

The chain joins TRBV18 to TRBJ2-1; 11 bases fit TRBD1. Germline V gene lookup returns CDR1 KGHSH and CDR2 LQKENI. The CDR3 is 15 residues long. V gave up 5 bases and J gave up 7 bases; unmatched junction bases: 7. CDR3 in amino acids: CASSSTGTGGNEQFF. CDR3 coding DNA: TGTGCCAGCTCATCGACCGGGACAGGGGGTAATGAGCAGTTCTTC.

The chain recombines TRBV7-3 with TRBJ2-6; possible D gene TRBD2, 5 bases. With 2 bases removed from V and 0 bases from J, the gap between germline ends came to 8 bases. CDR1 is SGHTA and CDR2 is FQGTGA in the germline V gene. The CDR3 spans 16 residues. CDR3: CASSLSRDSGANVLTF. The CDR3 coding sequence is TGTGCCAGCAGCTTATCCCGGGACTCTGGGGCCAACGTCCTGACTTTC.

This clone was observed a few times. CDR3 sequence (DNA): TGTGCCAGCAGCTTAGGGGACAGGGTGGCCACTGAAGCTTTCTTT. Translating it yields CASSLGDRVATEAFF. The V call is TRBV7-3, the J call TRBJ1-1; 9 bases match TRBD1. Looked up from germline, CDR1 is SGHTA and CDR2 is FQGTGA. This CDR3 is 15 amino acids long. With V trimmed by 2 bases and J by 4 bases, 5 bases remained unmatched.

V gene TRBV29-1 combines with J gene TRBJ2-7, with no clear D. V lost 4 bases and J lost 3, with 4 bases in between. Germline V gene data show CDR1 as SQVTM and CDR2 as ANQGSEA. This CDR3 region has 10 residues. CDR3 loop: CSVGDYEQYF. The CDR3 region has the DNA TGCAGCGTTGGAGACTACGAGCAGTACTTC.

This chain connects TRBV7-8 to TRBJ2-5; 12 bases fit TRBD2. CDR3 length: 18 residues. V was pared by 3 bases and J by 1 base, with 9 bases of the junction left unmatched. The germline V gene has CDR1 SGHVS and CDR2 FQNEAQ. CDR3 loop: CASSFGWTSGNLQETQYF. DNA of the CDR3: TGTGCCAGCAGCTTTGGGTGGACTAGCGGGAACCTCCAAGAGACCCAGTACTTC.

This chain links TRBV6-5 with TRBJ1-2, with D possibly matching TRBD1 (5 bases). V dropped 0 bases and J dropped 0 bases, with 8 bases sitting between them. Looked up from germline, CDR1 is MNHEY and CDR2 is SVGAGI. The CDR3 length is 15 residues. The CDR3: CASSYSRGSNYGYTF. In DNA form, the CDR3 reads TGTGCCAGCAGTTACTCGCGGGGCTCTAACTATGGCTACACCTTC.

This chain connects TRBV7-3 to TRBJ2-3, with no clear D. V lost 1 base and J lost 10, with 12 bases in between. The CDR3 is 13 amino acids. Germline V gives CDR1 SGHTA, CDR2 FQGTGA. This chain's CDR3 is CASSLIQDQAQYF. Written as DNA, the CDR3 is TGTGCCAGCAGCTTAATCCAGGACCAGGCGCAGTATTTT.

The gene calls are TRBV18 and TRBJ1-1, with TRBD1 as a possible D gene (6 bases). CDR3 length: 15 amino acids. The V gene lost 0 bases and the J gene lost 5 bases, with 13 bases spanning the gap. Germline V gives CDR1 KGHSH, CDR2 LQKENI. In nucleotides, the CDR3 is TGTGCCAGCTCACCACCAGGAGGGGGAACGACTGAAGCTTTCTTT. It specifies CASSPPGGGTTEAFF.

This clone has more than one count but fewer than ten. V is TRBV5-8 and J is TRBJ1-5; no reliable D call. Trimming took 0 bases from V and 6 from J, leaving 4 bases between them. The CDR3 is made up of 12 amino acids. The germline V gene has CDR1 SGHTS and CDR2 YDEGEE. The CDR3 nucleotides read TGTGCCAGCAGCTTGGGTCCTCAGCCCCAGCATTTT. It yields the protein CASSLGPQPQHF.

The rearrangement links TRBV6-5 to TRBJ1-1, with D unresolved. Per the germline V gene, CDR1 is MNHEY and CDR2 is SVGAGI. Trimming removed 0 bases from V and 6 bases from J, with 5 bases in between. This CDR3 region has 12 residues. The CDR3 coding sequence is TGTGCCAGCAGTTACTCCGGGCCTGAAGCTTTCTTT. Its protein product is CASSYSGPEAFF.

A word on this clone: One end of the junction does not line up with germline, which may come from a read error. The V gene is TRBV10-1, the J gene TRBJ2-7, with D unclear. This CDR3 spans 13 amino acids. The germline V gene has CDR1 WNHNN and CDR2 SYGVQD (reference sequence). The CDR3 loop is CASSEIASDEQYF. The CDR3 DNA follows: TGCGCCAGCAGTGAAATAGCCTCCGACGAGCAGTACTTC.

The V and J genes are TRBV27 and TRBJ1-1; a weak D match, TRBD1 (6 bases). The CDR3 has 15 amino acids. The V end was cut by 4 bases, the J end by 11 bases, with 23 bases between. Germline lookup yields CDR1 MNHEY and CDR2 SMNVEV (reference sequence). CDR3 nucleotide sequence: TGTGCCAGCAGTTCTTCAGGGACACCGCAAAAGGAGGCTTTCTTT. It is translated as CASSSSGTPQKEAFF.

V gene TRBV19 combines with J gene TRBJ2-1; TRBD1 agrees at 7 bases. This CDR3 has 14 amino acids. V shed 6 bases and J 9 bases; nucleotides not matched to a gene: 11. Germline CDR1 LNHDA, CDR2 SQIVND (reference sequence). Here the CDR3 reads CASRGQSLGSEQFF. CDR3 coding DNA: TGTGCCAGTAGGGGACAGTCCTTAGGTAGTGAGCAGTTCTTC.